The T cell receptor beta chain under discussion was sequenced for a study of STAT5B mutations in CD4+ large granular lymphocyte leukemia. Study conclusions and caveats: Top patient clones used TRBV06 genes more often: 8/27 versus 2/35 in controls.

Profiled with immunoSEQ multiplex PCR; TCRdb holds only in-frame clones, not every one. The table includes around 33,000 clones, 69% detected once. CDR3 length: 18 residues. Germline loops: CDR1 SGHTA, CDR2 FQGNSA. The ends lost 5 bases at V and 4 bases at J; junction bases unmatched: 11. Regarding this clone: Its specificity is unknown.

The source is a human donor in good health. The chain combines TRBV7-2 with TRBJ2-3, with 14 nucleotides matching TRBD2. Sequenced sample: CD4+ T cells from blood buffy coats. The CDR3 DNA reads TGTGCCAGCAGCCGGACGGGACTAGCGGGGGCCCGGTCAGATACGCAGTATTTT. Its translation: CASSRTGLAGARSDTQYF.